One T cell receptor (beta chain) is described in this entry. The antigen it recognizes is unknown. Per-base qualities were not stored, and no clone one base away is much larger. This record comes from a study of T cell responses to AZD1222 COVID-19 vaccine (dated by TCRdb to the early 2020s). With respect to the entire study: TCR sequencing was performed for 230 to 250 trial participants, of whom roughly 200 were given two doses of AZD1222 and some 26 were given two doses of MenACWY control vaccine. Trial participants were enrolled into age subgroups of 18-55, 56-69 and 70-plus years, which contained 148, 28 and 57 TCR-sequenced participants, respectively. The paper's findings and limits, for the study overall: Participants were mostly white British and included more females than males, and it was suggested by the authors that clonal diversity may have been underestimated. The whole spike protein was spanned by vaccine-associated CD4 TCRs, and dominant responses were seen in regions 160-218 and 743-854. In the small 56-69-year group, the increase in depth fell short of significance, most likely because of low power. Because no day 14 peak-response samples were available, the repertoires could be characterized only after the peak T cell response. After two AZD1222 doses, spike-specific TCR breadth and depth were significantly higher than at day 0 and than in MenACWY recipients. Conclusions about previously exposed vaccinees are limited, since just six AZD1222 recipients were seropositive for SARS-CoV-2 at baseline. Reportedly, close to half of the unique spike-specific TCRs recognized epitopes lying outside the regions that are mutated in the B.1.351 and B.1.1.7 variants.

V loses 5 bases of germline sequence and J loses 4 bases, and the interval between the two ends is 13 bases. For CDR1 and CDR2, the germline V gene lists SGHRS and YFSETQ. The CDR3 holds 15 amino acids from the cysteine to the phenylalanine. Left in the record is the CDR3 DNA by itself, 45 bases read in frame from the first base. The CDR3 regions of human TCRbeta chains were subjected to immunosequencing. The original methods were these. Repertoire TCRs were checked for matches against a reference library of SARS-CoV-2-specific TCRs that had been generated using the MIRA antigen-specificity platform. Breadth meant the fraction of unique TCRs that were SARS-CoV-2-associated, whereas depth meant the fraction of total T cells that were SARS-CoV-2-associated. Each spike-specific TCR was assigned to its reactive spike region and to a CD4 or CD8 class using the MIRA data. Log10-transformed breadth and depth values were compared by one-way ANOVA with Sidak's multiple comparisons tests. TCRdb re-hosts the immuneACCESS table, in-frame sequences only. Its copies lack some clones; in the studies checked, an unresolved V gene accounts for under half of them, and the cause for the rest is not known. V and J calls and clone size are as listed in that table; D and trimming were resolved from the DNA. This sample has roughly 90,000 clones in its table, and roughly nine tenths of those were observed once. Together, the top ten hold 5.3% of the sample.

Taken with the paper, the label for time point translates to: about 28 days (+/-7) after the second vaccine dose. Because spike-specific TCR depth and breadth did not differ between the two schedules, AZD1222 recipients who got a second dose at roughly 4 weeks were pooled with those who got a second dose at roughly 12 weeks. Vaccinee samples came from UK trials COV001 and COV002, including a single-blind randomized controlled phase 2/3 trial of AZD1222 (ChAdOx1 nCoV-19) in healthy adults. For TCRbeta chain sequencing, PBMC samples were collected from trial participants at day 0 and at day 28 after the second dose.

The sequence is built from TRBV5-1 and TRBJ2-6; the D gene is perhaps TRBD1, from 5 matching bases. This material consisted of peripheral blood, taken 28 days after the second AZD1222 dose. This sequence was found in an adult who received the AZD1222 COVID-19 vaccine. The encoded CDR3 is CASSPRAEGANVLTF. The DNA sequence is as follows: TGCGCCAGCAGTCCCAGGGCTGAAGGGGCCAACGTCCTGACTTTC.